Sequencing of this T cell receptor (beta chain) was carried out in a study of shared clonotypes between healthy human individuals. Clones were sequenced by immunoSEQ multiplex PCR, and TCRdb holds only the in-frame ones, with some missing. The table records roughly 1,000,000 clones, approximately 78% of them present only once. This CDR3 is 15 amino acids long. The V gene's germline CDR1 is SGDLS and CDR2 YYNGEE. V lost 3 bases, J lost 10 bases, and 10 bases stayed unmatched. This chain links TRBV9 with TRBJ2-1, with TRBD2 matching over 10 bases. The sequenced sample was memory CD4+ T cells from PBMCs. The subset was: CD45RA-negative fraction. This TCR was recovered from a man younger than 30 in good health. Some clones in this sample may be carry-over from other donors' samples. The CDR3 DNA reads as TGTGCCAGCAGCGAAACTAGCGGGGCGGTGAGGGAGCAGTTCTTC. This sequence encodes CASSETSGAVREQFF.